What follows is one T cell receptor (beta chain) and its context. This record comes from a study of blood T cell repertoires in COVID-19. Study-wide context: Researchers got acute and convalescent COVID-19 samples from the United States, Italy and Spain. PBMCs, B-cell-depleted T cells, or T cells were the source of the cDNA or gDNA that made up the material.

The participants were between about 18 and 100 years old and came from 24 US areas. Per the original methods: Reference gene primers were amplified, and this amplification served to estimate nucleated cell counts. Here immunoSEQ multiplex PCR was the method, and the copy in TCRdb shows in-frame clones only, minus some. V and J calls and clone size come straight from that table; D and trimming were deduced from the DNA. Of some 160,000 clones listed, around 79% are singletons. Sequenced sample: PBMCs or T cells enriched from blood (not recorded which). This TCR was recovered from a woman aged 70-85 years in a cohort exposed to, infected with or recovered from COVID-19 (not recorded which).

The DNA of the CDR3 is TGTGCCAGCTCACCGCGAGCTGACAGGGCCGCAGAGGGCTACACCTTC. Encoded protein: CASSPRADRAAEGYTF. This chain uses TRBV18 with TRBJ1-2; 7 positions match TRBD1. The CDR3 is 16 residues long. Looked up from germline, CDR1 is KGHSH and CDR2 is LQKENI. V lost 3 bases to trimming and J lost 8 bases; unmatched junction nucleotides: 15.